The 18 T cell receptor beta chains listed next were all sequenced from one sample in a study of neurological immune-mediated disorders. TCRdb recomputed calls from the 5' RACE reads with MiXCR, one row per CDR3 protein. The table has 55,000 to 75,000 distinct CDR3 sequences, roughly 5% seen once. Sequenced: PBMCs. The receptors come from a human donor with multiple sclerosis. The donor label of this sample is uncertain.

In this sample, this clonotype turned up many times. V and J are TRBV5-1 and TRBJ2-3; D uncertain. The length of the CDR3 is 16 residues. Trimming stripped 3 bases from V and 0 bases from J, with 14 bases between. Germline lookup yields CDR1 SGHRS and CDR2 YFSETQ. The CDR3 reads CASSSTSISSTDTQYF. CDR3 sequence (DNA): TGCGCCAGCAGCTCCACCTCGATAAGCAGCACAGATACGCAGTATTTT.

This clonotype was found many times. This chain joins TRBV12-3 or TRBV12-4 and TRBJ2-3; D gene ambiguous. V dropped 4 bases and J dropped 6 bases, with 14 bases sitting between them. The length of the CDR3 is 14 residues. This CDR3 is CASSSTTLHDTQYF. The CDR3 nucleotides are TGTGCCAGCAGTTCTACGACGTTACACGATACGCAGTATTTT.

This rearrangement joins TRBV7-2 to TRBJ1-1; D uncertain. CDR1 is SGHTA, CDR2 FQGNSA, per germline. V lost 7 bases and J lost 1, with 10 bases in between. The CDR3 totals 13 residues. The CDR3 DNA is TGTGCCAGCACCTTCGGTCCGAACACTGAAGCTTTCTTT. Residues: CASTFGPNTEAFF.

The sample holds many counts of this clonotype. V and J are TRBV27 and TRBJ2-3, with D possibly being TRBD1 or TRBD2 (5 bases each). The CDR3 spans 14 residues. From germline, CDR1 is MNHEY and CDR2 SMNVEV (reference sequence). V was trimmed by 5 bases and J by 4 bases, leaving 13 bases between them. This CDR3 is CASSIGTAADTQYF. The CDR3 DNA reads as TGTGCCAGCAGTATCGGGACCGCCGCAGATACGCAGTATTTT.

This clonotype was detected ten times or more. The CDR3 sequence: CAISVGLLSGDNYGYTF. DNA for the CDR3: TGTGCCATCAGTGTAGGGCTGCTCTCTGGGGATAACTATGGCTACACCTTC. The J gene is TRBJ1-2, the V gene TRBV10-3; no reliable D call. CDR3 size: 17 residues. CDR1 is ENHRY, CDR2 SYGVKD, per germline. V lost 4 bases and J lost 1, with 19 bases in between.

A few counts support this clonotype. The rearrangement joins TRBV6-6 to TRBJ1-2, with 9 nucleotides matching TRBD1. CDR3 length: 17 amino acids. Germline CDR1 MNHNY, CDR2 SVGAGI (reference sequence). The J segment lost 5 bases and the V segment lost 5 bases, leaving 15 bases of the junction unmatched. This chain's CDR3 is CASSQGDRANREYGYTF. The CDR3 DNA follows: TGTGCCAGCAGTCAAGGGGACAGGGCCAATAGGGAGTATGGCTACACCTTC.

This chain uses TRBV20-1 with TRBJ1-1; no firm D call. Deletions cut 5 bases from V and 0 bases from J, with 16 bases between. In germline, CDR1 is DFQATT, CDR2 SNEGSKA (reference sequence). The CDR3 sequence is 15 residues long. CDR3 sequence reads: CSAWESSFMNTEAFF. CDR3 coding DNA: TGCAGTGCTTGGGAATCCAGCTTCATGAACACTGAAGCTTTCTTT.

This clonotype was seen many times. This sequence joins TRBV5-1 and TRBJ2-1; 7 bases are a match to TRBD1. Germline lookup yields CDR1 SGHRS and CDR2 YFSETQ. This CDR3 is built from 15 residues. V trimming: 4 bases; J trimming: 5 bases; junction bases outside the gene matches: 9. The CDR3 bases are TGCGCCAGCAGCCTCCGGGACAGCATAAACAATGAGCAGTTCTTC. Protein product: CASSLRDSINNEQFF.

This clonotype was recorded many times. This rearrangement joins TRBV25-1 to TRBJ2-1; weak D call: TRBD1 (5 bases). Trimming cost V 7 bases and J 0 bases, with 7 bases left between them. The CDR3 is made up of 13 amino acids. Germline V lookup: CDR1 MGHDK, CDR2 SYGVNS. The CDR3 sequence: CASTGNSYNEQFF. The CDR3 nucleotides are TGTGCCAGCACAGGGAACTCCTACAATGAGCAGTTCTTC.

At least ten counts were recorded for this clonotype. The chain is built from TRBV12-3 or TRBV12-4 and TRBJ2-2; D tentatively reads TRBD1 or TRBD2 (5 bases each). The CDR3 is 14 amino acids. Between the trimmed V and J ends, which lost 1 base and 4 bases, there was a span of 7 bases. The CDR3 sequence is CASSLVGPTGELFF. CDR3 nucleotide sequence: TGTGCCAGCAGTTTAGTGGGACCCACCGGGGAGCTGTTTTTT.

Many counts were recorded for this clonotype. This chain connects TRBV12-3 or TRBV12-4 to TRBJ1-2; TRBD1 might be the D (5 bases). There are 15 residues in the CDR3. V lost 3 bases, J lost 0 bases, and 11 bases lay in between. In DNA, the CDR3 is TGTGCCAGCAGTTTGTGGGCAGGGCCTAACTATGGCTACACCTTC. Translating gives CASSLWAGPNYGYTF.

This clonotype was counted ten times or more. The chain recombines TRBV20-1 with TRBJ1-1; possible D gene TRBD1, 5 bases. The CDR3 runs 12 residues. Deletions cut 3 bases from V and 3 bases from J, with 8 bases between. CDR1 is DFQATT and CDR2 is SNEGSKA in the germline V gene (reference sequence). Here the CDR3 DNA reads TGCAGTGCTAGGGCAGGGCACACTGAAGCTTTCTTT. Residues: CSARAGHTEAFF.

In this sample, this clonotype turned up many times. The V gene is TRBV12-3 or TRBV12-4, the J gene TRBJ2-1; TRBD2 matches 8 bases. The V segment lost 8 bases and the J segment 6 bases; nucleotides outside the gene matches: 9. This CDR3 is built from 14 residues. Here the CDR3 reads CASGTSGVFNEQFF. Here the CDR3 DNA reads TGTGCCAGCGGAACTAGCGGTGTTTTCAATGAGCAGTTCTTC.

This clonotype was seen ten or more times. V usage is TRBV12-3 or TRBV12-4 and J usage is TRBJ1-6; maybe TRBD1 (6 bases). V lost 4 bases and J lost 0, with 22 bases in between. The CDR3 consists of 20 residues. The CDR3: CASSSSSGTFHYSYNSPLHF. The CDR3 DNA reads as TGTGCCAGCAGTTCTTCATCTGGGACATTTCATTACTCCTATAATTCACCCCTCCACTTT.

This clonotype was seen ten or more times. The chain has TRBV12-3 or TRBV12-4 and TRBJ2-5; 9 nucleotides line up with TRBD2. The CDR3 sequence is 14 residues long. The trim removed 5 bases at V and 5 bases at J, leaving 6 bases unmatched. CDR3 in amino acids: CASSSGGRGETQYF. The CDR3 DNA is TGTGCCAGCAGTAGCGGGGGGCGGGGGGAGACCCAGTACTTC.

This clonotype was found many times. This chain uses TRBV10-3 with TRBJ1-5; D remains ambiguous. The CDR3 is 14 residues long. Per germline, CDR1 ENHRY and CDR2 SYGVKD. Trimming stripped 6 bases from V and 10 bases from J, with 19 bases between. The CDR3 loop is CAISADGPGLPQHF. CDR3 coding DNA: TGTGCCATCAGCGCGGACGGGCCCGGTTTACCCCAGCATTTT.

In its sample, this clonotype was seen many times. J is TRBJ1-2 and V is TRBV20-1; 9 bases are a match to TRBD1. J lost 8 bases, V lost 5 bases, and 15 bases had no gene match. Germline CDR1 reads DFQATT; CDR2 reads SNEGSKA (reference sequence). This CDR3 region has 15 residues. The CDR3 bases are TGCAGTGCTCGAACCCCGGGACAGGGAGGAAGAGGCTACACCTTC. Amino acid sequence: CSARTPGQGGRGYTF.

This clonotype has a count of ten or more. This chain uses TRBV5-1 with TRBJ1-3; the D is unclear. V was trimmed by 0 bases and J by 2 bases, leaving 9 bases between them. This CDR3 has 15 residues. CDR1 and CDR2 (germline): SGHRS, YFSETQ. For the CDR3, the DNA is TGCGCCAGCAGCTTGGCCGAAGAGCCTGGAAACACCATATATTTT. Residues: CASSLAEEPGNTIYF.